This T cell receptor (beta chain) was retrieved from a study of cytomegalovirus exposure and HLA in healthy donors. Study conclusions and caveats: Judged likely to be a sequencing artifact was a cluster of highly shared sequence variants. Later findings reportedly placed an Asian-associated ancestry cluster below the approximately 670-donor mean for N-insertions. TCR sequences were mostly rare, though some public TCRs occurred in many donors. Common viral pathogens seemed to be connected with several of the most significant clusters, according to a later analysis.

About this clone itself: Its antigen is currently unknown.

V lost 1 base and J lost 0, with 8 bases in between. This CDR3 comprises 15 residues. Germline CDR1 reads SGDLS; CDR2 reads YYNGEE. It was with 60 Vbeta and 13 Jbeta primers that the PCR ran. Assay used: immunoSEQ multiplex PCR; TCRdb lists only in-frame clones, some missing. The table records approximately 90,000 clones, about 85% of them present only once. Specimen: PBMCs. This receptor was obtained from a man aged 35 to 55 in good health and CMV-seropositive. The chain is built from TRBV9 and TRBJ2-1, with D perhaps matching TRBD1 (5 bases). The chain's CDR3 is CASSVRQGSYNEQFF. The CDR3 DNA is TGTGCCAGCAGCGTACGGCAGGGCTCCTACAATGAGCAGTTCTTC.